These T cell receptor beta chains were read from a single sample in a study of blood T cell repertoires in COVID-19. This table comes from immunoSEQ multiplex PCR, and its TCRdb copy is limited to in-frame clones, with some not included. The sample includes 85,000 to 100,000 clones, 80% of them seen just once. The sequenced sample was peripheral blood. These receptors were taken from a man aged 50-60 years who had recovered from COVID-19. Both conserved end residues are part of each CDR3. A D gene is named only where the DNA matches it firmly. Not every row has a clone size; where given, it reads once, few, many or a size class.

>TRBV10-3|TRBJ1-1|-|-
CAISESRNTEAFF
TGTGCCATCAGTGAGTCCAGGAACACTGAAGCTTTCTTT
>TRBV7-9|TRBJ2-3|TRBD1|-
CASTVDRATDTQYF
TGTGCCAGCACCGTCGACAGGGCCACAGATACGCAGTATTTT
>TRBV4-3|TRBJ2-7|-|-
CASSQDRGLSYEQYF
TGCGCCAGCAGCCAAGATCGGGGGTTGTCCTACGAGCAGTACTTC
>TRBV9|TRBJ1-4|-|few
CASSVAPVQGRREKLFF
TGTGCCAGCAGCGTAGCCCCCGTACAGGGAAGGAGGGAAAAACTGTTTTTT
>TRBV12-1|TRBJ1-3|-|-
CASSSVPGQGNSGNTIYF
TGTGCCAGCAGCTCAGTCCCGGGACAGGGAAACTCTGGAAACACCATATATTTT
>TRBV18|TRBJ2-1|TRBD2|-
CASSPPGGLAGQNEQFF
TGTGCCAGCTCACCACCGGGGGGGTTGGCGGGTCAAAATGAGCAGTTCTTC
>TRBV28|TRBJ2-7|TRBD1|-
CASSLGQRYEQYF
TGTGCCAGCAGCCTGGGACAGCGCTACGAGCAGTACTTC
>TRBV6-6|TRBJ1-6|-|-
CASSFPPAGNSPLHF
TGTGCCAGCAGTTTCCCCCCCGCGGGGAATTCACCCCTCCACTTT
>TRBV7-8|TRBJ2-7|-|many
CASTTDTSYEQYF
TGTGCCAGCACCACCGACACTTCCTACGAGCAGTACTTC
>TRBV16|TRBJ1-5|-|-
CASSLTGNQPQHF
TGTGCCAGCAGCCTAACAGGGAATCAGCCCCAGCATTTT
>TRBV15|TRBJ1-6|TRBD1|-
CATSIRQGQNSPLHF
TGTGCCACCAGTATTAGACAGGGGCAGAATTCACCCCTCCACTTT
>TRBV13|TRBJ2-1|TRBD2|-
CASSLASTSGRALGNEQFF
TGTGCCAGCAGCTTAGCCTCGACTAGCGGGAGGGCCTTGGGGAATGAGCAGTTCTTC
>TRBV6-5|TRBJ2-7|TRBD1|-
CASSSLAGGFYEQYF
TGTGCCAGCAGTTCCCTGGCAGGGGGCTTCTACGAGCAGTACTTC
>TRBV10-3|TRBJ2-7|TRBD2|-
CATGLGYEQYF
TGTGCCACGGGACTAGGCTACGAGCAGTACTTC
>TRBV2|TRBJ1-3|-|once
CASSEAGAVTSGNTIYF
TGTGCCAGCAGTGAAGCTGGGGCGGTAACGTCTGGAAACACCATATATTTT
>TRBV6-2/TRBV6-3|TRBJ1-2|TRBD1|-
CASSPGTGPYGYTF
TGTGCCAGCAGTCCCGGGACAGGGCCCTATGGCTACACCTTC
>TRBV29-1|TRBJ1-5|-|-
CSVSTGQNQPQHF
TGCAGCGTGTCGACAGGCCAAAATCAGCCCCAGCATTTT
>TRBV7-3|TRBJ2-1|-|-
CASSREQGGGVNEQFF
TGTGCCAGCAGCCGAGAGCAGGGTGGTGGGGTCAATGAGCAGTTCTTC
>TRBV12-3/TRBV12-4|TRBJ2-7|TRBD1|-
CASSLGRGQGNF
TGTGCCAGCAGTTTAGGAAGGGGGCAGGGGAACTTC
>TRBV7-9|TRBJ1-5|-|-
CASSLPTSNQPQHF
TGTGCCAGCAGCTTACCGACAAGCAATCAGCCCCAGCATTTT
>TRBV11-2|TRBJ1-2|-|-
CASNNSPGYGYTF
TGTGCCAGCAACAACTCCCCAGGCTATGGCTACACCTTC
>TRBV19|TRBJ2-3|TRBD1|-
CASKAGGEITSTDTQYF
TGTGCCAGTAAGGCAGGGGGCGAAATTACTAGCACAGATACGCAGTATTTT
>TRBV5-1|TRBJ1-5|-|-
CASSLSGGNQPQHF
TGCGCCAGCAGCTTGTCTGGAGGCAATCAGCCCCAGCATTTT
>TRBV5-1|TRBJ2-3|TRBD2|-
CASSLDLAGPPGVYF
TGCGCCAGCAGCTTGGATCTAGCGGGACCCCCGGGCGTGTATTTT
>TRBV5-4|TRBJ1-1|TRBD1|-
CASSTGDRNTEAFF
TGTGCCAGCAGCACAGGGGATCGTAACACTGAAGCTTTCTTT
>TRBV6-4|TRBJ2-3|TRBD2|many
CASSKLAGGTDTQYF
TGTGCCAGCAGTAAACTAGCGGGGGGCACAGATACGCAGTATTTT